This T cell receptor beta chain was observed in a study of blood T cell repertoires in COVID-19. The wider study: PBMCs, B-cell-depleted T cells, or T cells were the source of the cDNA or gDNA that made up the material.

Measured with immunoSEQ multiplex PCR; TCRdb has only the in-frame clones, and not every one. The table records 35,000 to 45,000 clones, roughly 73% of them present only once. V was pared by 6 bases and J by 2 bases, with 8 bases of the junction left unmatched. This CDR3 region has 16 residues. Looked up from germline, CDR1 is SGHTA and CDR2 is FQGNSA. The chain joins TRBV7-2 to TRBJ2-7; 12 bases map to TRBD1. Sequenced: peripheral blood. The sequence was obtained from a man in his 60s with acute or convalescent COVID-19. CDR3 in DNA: TGTGCCAGCAGAGAATCCGGGACAGGGGGCCCCTACGAGCAGTACTTC. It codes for CASRESGTGGPYEQYF.